The rows below give T cell receptor beta chains drawn from one sample of a study of blood T cell repertoires in COVID-19. Some clones are missing from TCRdb's copy, which holds only in-frame ones; the method was immunoSEQ multiplex PCR. Of roughly 340,000 clones listed, around nine tenths are singletons. What was sequenced was peripheral blood. These receptors were obtained from a woman between 65 and 79 years old with COVID-19, enrolled during active disease. The CDR3 runs from the conserved cysteine through the conserved F or W. D genes are given only for firm matches. Clone size is given for some rows only: seen once, a few or many times, or a class if the clone is expanded.

clone size	D gene	J gene	CDR3 length	V gene	CDR3 protein	CDR3 DNA
-	-	TRBJ1-1	15	TRBV5-6	CASSLLPQPDTEAFF	TGTGCCAGCAGCTTGCTTCCTCAACCGGACACTGAAGCTTTCTTT
few	-	TRBJ2-7	14	TRBV28	CASNSGTYLYEQYF	TGTGCCAGCAACTCCGGGACATACCTCTACGAGCAGTACTTC
-	TRBD2	TRBJ2-7	16	TRBV5-4	CASSPSSGGRLAEQYF	TGTGCCAGCAGCCCGTCTAGCGGGGGGCGCCTAGCCGAGCAGTACTTC
-	TRBD1	TRBJ2-4	16	TRBV4-3	CASSQGTGGGKNIQYF	TGCGCCAGCAGCCAAGGGACAGGGGGTGGGAAAAACATTCAGTACTTC
-	-	TRBJ1-4	12	TRBV12-3/TRBV12-4	CASSWGGEKLFF	TGTGCCAGCAGTTGGGGGGGCGAAAAACTGTTTTTT
-	-	TRBJ2-2	16	TRBV9	CASSVEGVPNTGELFF	TGTGCCAGCAGCGTCGAGGGGGTCCCGAACACCGGGGAGCTGTTTTTT
-	-	TRBJ2-7	14	TRBV4-3	CASSQEPRANEQYF	TGCGCCAGCAGCCAAGAACCCAGGGCGAACGAGCAGTACTTC
-	-	TRBJ1-1	12	TRBV6-5	CATQVRNTEAFF	TGTGCCACCCAGGTCCGGAACACTGAAGCTTTCTTT
-	-	TRBJ1-2	13	TRBV10-3	CAISELGADGYTF	TGTGCCATCAGTGAGCTGGGGGCCGATGGCTACACCTTC
-	-	TRBJ2-1	12	TRBV5-1	CASSLALDEQFF	TGCGCCAGCAGCTTGGCCTTAGATGAGCAGTTCTTC
once	-	TRBJ1-2	14	TRBV5-6	CASSLSGGNYGYTF	TGTGCCAGCAGCTTATCCGGGGGGAACTATGGCTACACCTTC
-	-	TRBJ1-5	15	TRBV6-5	CASSQDSGSNQPQHF	TGTGCCAGCAGTCAGGACAGCGGCAGCAATCAGCCCCAGCATTTT
-	TRBD1	TRBJ2-2	16	TRBV24-1	CATSDWGQGTTGELFF	TGTGCCACCAGTGATTGGGGACAGGGAACCACCGGGGAGCTGTTTTTT
once	-	TRBJ1-6	13	TRBV19	CASSIRDIETLHF	TGTGCCAGTAGTATAAGGGACATAGAAACCCTCCACTTT
-	TRBD2	TRBJ2-5	18	TRBV3-1/TRBV3-2	CASSLLGWASGGRETQYF	TGTGCCAGCAGCCTCCTCGGTTGGGCTAGCGGGGGCCGGGAGACCCAGTACTTC
-	TRBD1	TRBJ2-7	15	TRBV7-9	CASSLTRTGEGEQYF	TGTGCCAGCAGCTTAACGAGGACAGGGGAGGGAGAGCAGTACTTC
few	-	TRBJ1-1	14	TRBV5-1	CASSPSAMVTEAFF	TGCGCCAGCAGCCCCTCCGCTATGGTCACTGAAGCTTTCTTT